Presented here are 6 T cell receptor beta chains from one specimen sequenced in a study of blood T cell repertoires in COVID-19. TCRdb's copy holds only in-frame clones and misses some; the assay was immunoSEQ multiplex PCR. The top ten clones hold 0.8% to 0.9% of a sample with approximately 340,000 clones, 91% of them seen once. The sequenced sample was PBMCs or T cells enriched from blood (not recorded which). The receptors originated from a woman in her 40s who had been exposed to COVID-19.

This chain uses TRBV27 with TRBJ2-7, with TRBD1 as a possible D gene (6 bases). V lost 2 bases to trimming and J lost 0 bases, with 11 bases between them. The germline V gene has CDR1 MNHEY and CDR2 SMNVEV (reference sequence). The CDR3 covers 15 residues. The CDR3 here is CASSLVGTPSYEQYF. In DNA form, the CDR3 reads TGTGCCAGCAGTTTAGTCGGGACACCCTCCTACGAGCAGTACTTC.

The chain has TRBV24-1 and TRBJ2-1; TRBD2 might be the D (6 bases). Trimming took 4 bases from V and 8 from J, leaving 17 bases between them. This CDR3 contains 15 residues. The germline gives CDR1 KGHDR, CDR2 SFDVKD. Here the CDR3 reads CATSDPNGGPDEQFF. The CDR3 DNA sequence: TGTGCCACCAGTGACCCGAATGGAGGGCCGGATGAGCAGTTCTTC.

The table lists this clone with a count of one. The rearrangement uses TRBV19 and TRBJ1-1; no definite D call. The germline gives CDR1 LNHDA, CDR2 SQIVND (reference sequence). This CDR3 has 12 residues. V lost 4 bases to trimming and J lost 1 base, with 4 bases between them. The CDR3 coding sequence is TGTGCCAGTAGTACCTCGAACACTGAAGCTTTCTTT. Amino acids: CASSTSNTEAFF.

Worth noting for this clone: The conserved phenylalanine or tryptophan is not found at the CDR3 terminus, so this likely reflects a read error. The DNA is left out, because the CDR3 cannot be placed on it with certainty; the CDR3 is given as TCRdb lists it. J is TRBJ1-2 and V is TRBV7-9; the table's D gene call, TRBD1, was not cross checked with the DNA. The CDR3 has 14 amino acids, counting both end residues. In germline, CDR1 is SEHNR, CDR2 FQNEAQ (reference sequence). The CDR3 reads CASSLASLRGRLVG.

The V call is TRBV19, the J call TRBJ2-1, with 7 bases identical to TRBD2. Germline V CDR1 and CDR2: LNHDA, SQIVND (reference sequence). J gave up 7 bases and V 4 bases, and 7 bases lay outside the gene matches. The CDR3 has 14 residues. CDR3 loop: CASSSGRPGNEQFF. The CDR3 DNA reads TGTGCCAGTAGTAGCGGGAGACCTGGGAATGAGCAGTTCTTC.

This chain joins TRBV15 and TRBJ1-6; D may be TRBD1 (5 bases). Trimming shortened V by 0 bases and J by 8 bases, and 8 bases separated the two germline ends. The CDR3 totals 14 residues. Germline V gene lookup returns CDR1 LNHNV and CDR2 YYDKDF (reference sequence). CDR3 in DNA: TGTGCCACCAGCAGAGATTGGGGGGATTCACCCCTCCACTTT. It encodes CATSRDWGDSPLHF. The whole variable domain, remainder taken from reference TRBV15 and TRBJ1-6, is DAMVIQNPRYQVTQFGKPVTLSCSQTLNHNVMYWYQQKSSQAPKLLFHYYDKDFNNEADTPDNFQSRRPNTSFCFLDIRSPGLGDTAMYLCATSRDWGDSPLHFGNGTRLTVT.